The rows below give T cell receptor beta chains drawn from one sample of a study of T cell repertoires in cytomegalovirus infection. TCRdb processed the reads anew with MiXCR; each CDR3 protein has one entry. In the table there are more than 400,000 distinct CDR3 sequences, 26% of which are singletons. Sequenced input: PBMCs. The receptors come from a human donor in good health (CMV status not recorded). Some clones in this sample may be carry-over from other donors' samples. Both conserved end residues are part of each CDR3. Fields, in order: clone size, J gene, V gene, D gene, CDR3 protein, CDR3 DNA. A D gene is named only where the DNA matches it firmly. Part of the rows lack a size; the others show once, few, many or a class for expanded clones.

many TRBJ1-5 TRBV7-2 . CASSFLGVPGQPQHF TGTGCCAGCAGCTTTTTAGGGGTTCCTGGGCAGCCCCAGCATTTT
few TRBJ1-2 TRBV7-2 . CASSFPGLAF TGTGCCAGCAGCTTTCCGGGCCTCGCCTTC
few TRBJ2-3 TRBV5-4 TRBD2 CASSLGLAGNRKDTQYF TGTGCCAGCAGCTTAGGACTAGCGGGGAACCGCAAAGATACGCAGTATTTT
. TRBJ2-1 TRBV27 . CASSFDHHYNEQFF TGTGCCAGCAGTTTCGATCATCACTACAATGAGCAGTTCTTC
many TRBJ1-1 TRBV12-3/TRBV12-4 TRBD1 CASSWTGRTEAFF TGTGCCAGCAGTTGGACAGGGCGGACTGAAGCTTTCTTT
. TRBJ1-2 TRBV28 . CATHLRAMEAGYTF TGTGCCACCCACCTTCGAGCAATGGAGGCGGGCTACACCTTC
many TRBJ2-1 TRBV10-3 TRBD2 CAIGLAGTGYNEQFF TGTGCCATCGGGCTAGCGGGAACGGGTTACAATGAGCAGTTCTTC
once TRBJ1-1 TRBV29-1 . CSVDGGTEAFF TGCAGCGTTGATGGGGGGACTGAAGCTTTCTTT
. TRBJ2-1 TRBV11-2 TRBD1 CASSSDRGHEQFF TGCGCCAGCAGCTCAGACAGGGGCCATGAGCAGTTCTTC
. TRBJ1-5 TRBV7-2 . CASSAQTDYQPQHF TGTGCCAGCAGCGCGCAGACCGACTATCAGCCCCAGCATTTT
. TRBJ2-5 TRBV28 TRBD2 CASRRGTSSERQETQYF TGTGCCAGCAGAAGGGGGACTAGCTCTGAGCGGCAAGAGACCCAGTACTTC
. TRBJ2-1 TRBV10-3 . CAISRLDGAEQFF TGTGCCATCAGTAGACTAGACGGGGCTGAGCAGTTCTTC
few TRBJ2-1 TRBV12-3/TRBV12-4 . CASSHPGLPMLQFF TGTGCCAGCAGTCACCCTGGACTGCCCATGCTCCAGTTCTTC
. TRBJ2-1 TRBV11-3 . CASSLMEGVNEQFF TGTGCCAGCAGCTTAATGGAGGGCGTGAATGAGCAGTTCTTC
many TRBJ1-1 TRBV6-2/TRBV6-3 . CASRTRGSAEAFF TGTGCCAGCAGGACAAGGGGTTCCGCTGAAGCTTTCTTT
few TRBJ1-2 TRBV12-3/TRBV12-4 . CASSWGRIYGYTF TGTGCCAGCAGCTGGGGACGGATCTATGGCTACACCTTC
. TRBJ1-1 TRBV10-3 . CAISESGREDEAFF TGTGCCATCAGTGAGTCGGGCCGAGAGGACGAAGCTTTCTTT
few TRBJ2-1 TRBV24-1 . CATSTVGKSQFF TGTGCCACCAGTACCGTCGGGAAGTCTCAGTTCTTC
. TRBJ2-1 TRBV11-2 . CASSSPVSGGNNEQFF TGTGCCAGCAGCTCCCCCGTCAGCGGAGGAAACAATGAGCAGTTCTTC
. TRBJ2-7 TRBV12-3/TRBV12-4 TRBD1 CASSFRQGTTYEQYF TGTGCCAGCAGTTTCCGACAGGGGACGACCTACGAGCAGTACTTC
few TRBJ1-1 TRBV5-6 . CASSLLVPNTEAFF TGTGCCAGCAGCTTGTTAGTCCCGAACACTGAAGCTTTCTTT
many TRBJ2-4 TRBV7-2 . CASSDRRGLKNIQYF TGTGCCAGCAGCGATAGGAGGGGTCTCAAAAACATTCAGTACTTC
few TRBJ2-5 TRBV20-1 . CSARTWQQETQYF TGCAGTGCTAGGACTTGGCAGCAAGAGACCCAGTACTTC
. TRBJ1-5 TRBV18 TRBD1 CASSHAGTAYYSNQPQHF TGTGCCAGCTCACACGCCGGGACAGCGTACTATAGCAATCAGCCCCAGCATTTT
. TRBJ1-3 TRBV5-6 . CASSLVPGYSGNTIYF TGTGCCAGCAGCTTGGTGCCAGGGTACTCTGGAAACACCATATATTTT
. TRBJ1-2 TRBV6-2/TRBV6-3 . CASSLGQVIYGYTF TGTGCCAGCAGTTTGGGTCAGGTCATCTATGGCTACACCTTC
many TRBJ2-3 TRBV7-8 TRBD1 CASRRDRITDTQYF TGTGCCAGCCGCCGGGACAGGATCACAGATACGCAGTATTTT
few TRBJ1-2 TRBV6-5 . CASSYYLGRGGYTF TGTGCCAGCAGTTACTATTTGGGCAGGGGAGGCTACACCTTC
. TRBJ2-1 TRBV3-1 TRBD2 CASSQVVGGRAEQFF TGTGCCAGCAGCCAAGTAGTCGGCGGGAGGGCTGAGCAGTTCTTC
. TRBJ2-1 TRBV20-1 . CSARDIGGTINEQFF TGCAGTGCTAGAGATATCGGCGGGACAATAAATGAGCAGTTCTTC
. TRBJ2-1 TRBV6-2/TRBV6-3 TRBD2 CATGAGTPNEQFF TGTGCCACCGGAGCGGGAACCCCGAATGAGCAGTTCTTC
. TRBJ1-1 TRBV12-3/TRBV12-4 . CASSLAFRAEDTEAFF TGTGCCAGCAGTTTAGCGTTTAGGGCGGAGGACACTGAAGCTTTCTTT
. TRBJ2-5 TRBV20-1 TRBD1 CSAHGQGGETQYF TGCAGTGCTCATGGACAGGGGGGAGAGACCCAGTACTTC
few TRBJ1-4 TRBV7-2 . CASSLYRDNEKLFF TGTGCCAGCAGCTTATACAGGGATAATGAAAAACTGTTTTTT
few TRBJ2-3 TRBV12-5 TRBD2 CASGPGTSGRTDTQYF TGTGCTAGTGGACCCGGGACTAGCGGCCGCACAGATACGCAGTATTTT
. TRBJ2-7 TRBV7-9 . CASSLGRGEQYF TGTGCCAGCAGCTTAGGACGCGGCGAGCAGTACTTC
. TRBJ2-1 TRBV29-1 TRBD2 CSVDSLAGYNEQFF TGCAGCGTTGATAGTCTAGCGGGGTACAATGAGCAGTTCTTC
once TRBJ1-6 TRBV6-1 . CASRYGLPPSPLHF TGTGCCAGCAGATACGGGCTTCCACCCTCACCCCTCCACTTT
. TRBJ2-1 TRBV5-6 . CASSLALGGNEQFF TGTGCCAGCAGCTTGGCCTTGGGGGGCAATGAGCAGTTCTTC
. TRBJ1-2 TRBV14 . CASSQGTWAYGYTF TGTGCCAGCAGCCAAGGGACATGGGCCTATGGCTACACCTTC
. TRBJ1-1 TRBV7-9 . CAPDGTSRSMNTEAFF TGTGCCCCCGATGGCACATCGAGATCCATGAACACTGAAGCTTTCTTT
. TRBJ2-2 TRBV12-3/TRBV12-4 TRBD2 CATKGRRLAGTGELFF TGTGCGACCAAGGGTAGGAGACTAGCCGGCACCGGGGAGCTGTTTTTT
. TRBJ2-3 TRBV15 TRBD2 CATSRDRGSHTDTQYF TGTGCCACCAGCAGAGATCGCGGGAGCCACACAGATACGCAGTATTTT
. TRBJ1-3 TRBV12-5 TRBD1 CASGLARTGSGNTIYF TGTGCTAGTGGTTTGGCTCGGACAGGCTCTGGAAACACCATATATTTT
few TRBJ1-5 TRBV12-5 . CASGLESNQPQHF TGTGCTAGTGGTTTGGAGTCCAATCAGCCCCAGCATTTT
many TRBJ1-5 TRBV7-2 . CASSLTPNQPQHF TGTGCCAGCAGCTTAACCCCGAATCAGCCCCAGCATTTT
few TRBJ2-4 TRBV20-1 TRBD2 CSAPGGALAKNIQYF TGCAGTGCCCCGGGGGGGGCCCTAGCCAAAAACATTCAGTACTTC
. TRBJ1-1 TRBV4-3 TRBD1 CASSQAGQGSSWLTEAFF TGCGCCAGCAGCCAAGCAGGACAGGGAAGTAGTTGGTTGACTGAAGCTTTCTTT
few TRBJ2-7 TRBV7-2 TRBD2 CASSRTSESSSYEQYF TGTGCCAGCAGCCGGACTAGCGAGAGCAGCTCCTACGAGCAGTACTTC
few TRBJ1-5 TRBV10-3 . CAISEGSSSGVQPQHF TGTGCCATCAGTGAGGGCTCCAGCTCTGGGGTACAGCCCCAGCATTTT
. TRBJ2-5 TRBV24-1 . CATSEGAEETQYF TGTGCCACCAGTGAAGGGGCAGAAGAGACCCAGTACTTC
once TRBJ1-4 TRBV20-1 . CSARVGIEKLFF TGCAGTGCTAGAGTGGGGATTGAAAAACTGTTTTTT
. TRBJ1-2 TRBV10-3 TRBD1 CAIIGQGSDYGYTF TGTGCCATCATCGGACAGGGTAGTGACTATGGCTACACCTTC